The clone carrying this T cell receptor (beta chain) came up many times. V gave up 5 bases and J gave up 6 bases; unmatched junction bases: 12. Per germline, CDR1 MNHNS and CDR2 SASEGT. This CDR3 is 15 amino acids long. The entry originates in a study of T-cell reconstitution after alpha-beta-depleted transplantation in children. Unique molecular identifiers were used in preparing the TCRbeta library. In TCRdb, the PCR reads were re-called with MiXCR into one record per CDR3 protein. The sample shows approximately 250,000 distinct CDR3 sequences, 7.5% to 10% of them seen only once. The J gene is TRBJ1-1, the V gene TRBV6-1; 7 bases are shared with TRBD1. This clonotype was obtained from a human donor who donated a stem cell graft to a child with SCID. Here the sequenced sample was PBMCs from the stem cell graft donor, taken from the stem cell graft. The CDR3 spells CASSPRSFQGAEAFF. For the CDR3, the DNA is TGTGCCAGCAGTCCCCGGTCTTTCCAGGGGGCTGAAGCTTTCTTT.